The source of this T cell receptor beta chain is a study of T cell responses to AZD1222 COVID-19 vaccine. Study results and limitations: There were mostly white British donors and more females than males, and clonal diversity was possibly underestimated. Repertoires were obtained solely post-peak T cell response. Baseline serology detected seropositivity in only a handful of AZD1222 recipients.

Here immunoSEQ multiplex PCR was the method, and the copy in TCRdb shows in-frame clones only, minus some. The sample has about 130,000 clones, 90% seen once. The V end was cut by 6 bases, the J end by 6 bases, with 18 bases between. The CDR3 is 15 amino acids. Germline V gene lookup returns CDR1 MNHEY and CDR2 SMNVEV (reference sequence). Details on this clone: The antigen is not known.

The TCR sequence derives from an adult in good health. This chain uses TRBV27 with TRBJ1-5; TRBD1 is a possible D gene (6 bases). The material sequenced was peripheral blood, taken on day 0 of AZD1222 vaccination. The CDR3: CASSPLDARGQPQHF. The CDR3 nucleotides are TGTGCCAGCAGCCCGCTGGACGCCAGGGGTCAGCCCCAGCATTTT.